These 9 T cell receptor beta chains were all obtained from the same sample, sequenced in a study of control samples from healthy donors and cancer patients. This table comes from immunoSEQ multiplex PCR, and its TCRdb copy is limited to in-frame clones, with some not included. The sample records fewer than 130,000 clones, roughly 90% being singletons. The sample was PBMCs. Receptors were obtained from a woman aged 55-70 years with lung cancer.

The chain employs TRBV6-5 and TRBJ1-5, with D perhaps TRBD1 (6 bases). The CDR3 spans 14 residues. Looked up from germline, CDR1 is MNHEY and CDR2 is SVGAGI. The V end was cut by 8 bases, the J end by 7 bases, with 18 bases between. The CDR3 is CASEEGGEGQPQHF. The CDR3, as DNA: TGTGCCAGCGAGGAGGGGGGTGAGGGACAGCCCCAGCATTTT.

This chain uses TRBV27 with TRBJ1-1, with unresolved D. This CDR3 has 14 amino acids. With 2 bases removed from V and 0 bases from J, the gap between germline ends came to 7 bases. Germline assignment: CDR1 MNHEY and CDR2 SMNVEV (reference sequence). CDR3 in amino acids: CASSLTTVNTEAFF. CDR3 nucleotides: TGTGCCAGCAGTTTAACGACGGTGAACACTGAAGCTTTCTTT.

The chain links TRBV10-3 to TRBJ1-3; 7 bases map to TRBD1. V shed 9 bases, J shed 0 bases, and the junction held 11 bases outside the gene matches. CDR1 and CDR2 from the germline V gene are ENHRY and SYGVKD. This CDR3 is 16 amino acids long. This chain's CDR3 is CAITTGQLYSGNTIYF. In DNA, the CDR3 is TGTGCCATTACAACGGGACAGCTGTACTCTGGAAACACCATATATTTT.

The rearrangement joins TRBV2 to TRBJ2-1; D gene unclear. The germline V and J ends were trimmed by 5 bases and 0 bases, with 11 bases remaining between them. Per the germline V gene, CDR1 is SNHLY and CDR2 is FYNNEI. The CDR3 is 15 residues long. The CDR3: CASSPERSSYNEQFF. CDR3 nucleotides: TGTGCCAGCAGTCCAGAAAGAAGCTCCTACAATGAGCAGTTCTTC. Filled out from reference TRBV2 and TRBJ2-1, the complete variable domain reads EPEVTQTPSHQVTQMGQEVILRCVPISNHLYFYWYRQILGQKVEFLVSFYNNEISEKSEIFDDQFSVERPDGSNFTLKIRSTKLEDSAMYFCASSPERSSYNEQFFGPGTRLTVL.

The rearrangement links TRBV12-3 or TRBV12-4 to TRBJ1-1, with unresolved D. This CDR3 is 13 amino acids long. Trimming removed 5 bases at V and 3 bases at J, with 10 bases between. CDR3 loop: CASSVGGYTEAFF. The CDR3, as DNA: TGTGCCAGCAGTGTAGGTGGGTACACTGAAGCTTTCTTT.

The CDR3 DNA is TGTGCCAGCAGCTTCCTCTACGAGCAGTACTTC. This gives the protein CASSFLYEQYF. The chain links TRBV21-1 to TRBJ2-7; TRBD2, the D gene given by the table, was not confirmed from the DNA. TRBV21-1 is reported as a pseudogene. The CDR3 is made up of 11 amino acids.

This chain links TRBV5-4 with TRBJ2-1; TRBD2 matches at 7 bases. Germline lookup yields CDR1 SGHNT and CDR2 YYREEE (reference sequence). The J segment lost 5 bases and the V segment lost 4 bases, leaving 6 bases of the junction unmatched. This CDR3 comprises 14 residues. As DNA, the CDR3 is TGTGCCAGCAGCGCGACCGGGGGGAACAATGAGCAGTTCTTC. Amino acids: CASSATGGNNEQFF. The variable domain in full, with the rest retrieved from reference TRBV5-4 and TRBJ2-1, is ETGVTQSPTHLIKTRGQQVTLRCSSQSGHNTVSWYQQALGQGPQFIFQYYREEENGRGNFPPRFSGLQFPNYSSELNVNALELDDSALYLCASSATGGNNEQFFGPGTRLTVL.

J is TRBJ1-1 and V is TRBV27, with 7 bases that match TRBD1. Germline loops: CDR1 MNHEY, CDR2 SMNVEV (reference sequence). Trimming cost V 5 bases and J 1 base; bases outside gene matches: 4. The CDR3 runs 14 residues. CDR3 nucleotides: TGTGCCAGCAGTCTGGGACAGAAGAACACTGAAGCTTTCTTT. Translating it yields CASSLGQKNTEAFF.

V is TRBV4-2 and J is TRBJ2-1, with 7 bases fitting TRBD2. V lost 4 bases and J lost 13; bases outside the gene matches: 10. The CDR3 has 13 residues. The germline V gene has CDR1 LGHNA and CDR2 YNFKEQ. CDR3 DNA sequence: TGTGCCAGCAGCCCATCTTTACTAGCGAAACAGTTCTTC. It encodes CASSPSLLAKQFF.